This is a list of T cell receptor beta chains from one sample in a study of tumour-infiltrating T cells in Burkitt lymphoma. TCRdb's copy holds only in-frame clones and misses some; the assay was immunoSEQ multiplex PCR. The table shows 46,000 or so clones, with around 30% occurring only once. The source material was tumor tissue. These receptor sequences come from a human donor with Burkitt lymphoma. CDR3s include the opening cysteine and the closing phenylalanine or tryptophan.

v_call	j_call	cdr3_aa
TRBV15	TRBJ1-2	CATSRTDRADGYTF
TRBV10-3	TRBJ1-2	CAISVAAGGYTF
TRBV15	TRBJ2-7	CATSRGEGPYEQYF
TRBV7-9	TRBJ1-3	CASSLLNTIYF
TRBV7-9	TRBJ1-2	CASSLAGNYGYTF
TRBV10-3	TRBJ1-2	CAATHRDSYGYTF
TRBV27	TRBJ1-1	CASIHHPLGLNTEAFF
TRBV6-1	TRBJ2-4	CASSGGSTDLAKNIQYF
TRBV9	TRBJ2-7	CASSVEPEGYEQYF
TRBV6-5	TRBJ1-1	CASSLGPYTEAFF
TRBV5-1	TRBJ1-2	CASSLAGTEFYGYTF
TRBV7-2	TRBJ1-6	CASSLQGVGSPLHF
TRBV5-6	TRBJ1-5	CASSRGRRDQPQHF
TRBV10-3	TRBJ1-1	CAISESPGRNTEAFF
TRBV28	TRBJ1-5	CASSRRGPSNQPQHF